This is a list of T cell receptor beta chains from one sample in a study of T cell responses to AZD1222 COVID-19 vaccine. Profiling relied on immunoSEQ multiplex PCR, and the TCRdb table lists in-frame clones only, not all of them. The sample carries around 78,000 clones, roughly 84% recorded once. The material sequenced was peripheral blood, taken on day 0 of AZD1222 vaccination. These receptors came from an adult in good health. Both conserved end residues are part of each CDR3.

>17|TRBV10-3
CAISKGTSGEGGNEQFF
>13|TRBV9
CASSLGQGNEQFF
>13|TRBV13
CASSLAGYNEQFF
>15|TRBV11-2
CASSLSGGLNSPLHF
>15|TRBV7-3
CASSLGVFGANVLTF
>15|TRBV28
CATSDGGDSTDTQYF
>16|TRBV15
CATSNAFIRGTNEQYF
>17|TRBV14
CASSQGLPLAGSGEQFF
>13|TRBV3-1/TRBV3-2
CASSQRGSGTQYF
>15|TRBV5-5
CASSLVLGGLNEQFF
>14|TRBV15
CATSRDKGNYGYTF
>15|TRBV28
CASRSSRGFAYEQYF
>12|TRBV19
CASSTPGDEQFF
>12|TRBV6-5
CATGTGKDEQYF
>16|TRBV9
CASSADLVPSGNTIYF
>14|TRBV6-5
CASRDPGGTGELFF
>13|TRBV12-3/TRBV12-4
CASRESGGEKLFF
>14|TRBV5-1
CASSPRTGTAEAFF
>14|TRBV15
CATSSRVGTDTQYF
>14|TRBV6-5
CASSLLTDGYGYTF
>13|TRBV20-1
CSASGRANTEAFF
>18|TRBV11-2
CASRPGVSLAYSGNTIYF
>14|TRBV28
CASSDTGMSAVYTF
>17|TRBV27
CASTLLSGTVSTGELFF
>13|TRBV2
CASRVQGDQPQHF
>15|TRBV29-1
CSVLPSHLLFYGYTF
>16|TRBV30
CAWRGDGQGARYEQYF
>13|TRBV12-5
CASANTGNYGYTF
>14|TRBV28
CASRVWDTYQPQHF
>16|TRBV7-3
CASSHRLAGGNNEQFF
>14|TRBV25-1
CASSEWGYNSPLHF
>12|TRBV12-3/TRBV12-4
CASSLVGVGYTF
>13|TRBV5-8
CASVGTPNEKLFF
>14|TRBV24-1
CATSKTASGQPQHF
>15|TRBV11-2
CASSTSGTGTREQFF
>16|TRBV6-2/TRBV6-3
CASSNQGSLSNQPQHF
>15|TRBV6-4
CASSDSGTTTGELFF
>15|TRBV27
CASRSYGGGQETQYF
>11|TRBV20-1
CSANFPGEAFF
>16|TRBV5-1
CASSRAAGRGTNEQYF
>14|TRBV18
CASSQGQVTQPQHF
>16|TRBV10-3
CAISESRAGGDYGYTF
>14|TRBV25-1
CASSEDMGVGELFF
>17|TRBV14
CASSQVLLASSNQPQHF
>17|TRBV7-2
CASSFRSWTAGQETQYF